This note documents a single TCR beta chain sequence. A read error may produce the germline difference seen at one junction end. Generated by immunoSEQ multiplex PCR, the TCRdb table keeps only in-frame clones and is missing some. The profile shows around 13,000 clones, around 89% of them singletons. These data come from a study of T cell changes during pregnancy in multiple sclerosis. The CDR3 loop spans 13 amino acids. The germline gives CDR1 SNHLY, CDR2 FYNNEI. The rearrangement joins TRBV2 to TRBJ2-5; 7 bases map to TRBD1. The sequence derives from a female donor in good health, enrolled as a control in a pregnancy study. The sample here was CD8+ T cells from peripheral blood mononuclear cells, taken in the second trimester of pregnancy. As DNA, the CDR3 is TGTGCCAGCATTGAAGGGGGCGGAGAGACCCAGTACTTC. Translated, it gives CASIEGGGETQYF.